This T cell receptor (beta chain) emerged from a study of identical twins. A universal primer site was created by template switching, with the cDNA bearing unique molecular identifiers. MiXCR, run by TCRdb on the 5' RACE reads, gives a single entry per CDR3 protein. This table holds roughly 630,000 distinct CDR3 sequences, just over 7% found once. Regarding the study as a whole: It was cross-sectional statistical analysis, not following the same donors, that the conclusions relied on. Twins shared beta out-of-frame sequences in excess, but this excess was weaker.

This clonotype was detected ten times or more. The antigen remains unidentified. This sample also belongs to another study, concerning yellow fever vaccine responses in identical twins.

This receptor was obtained from a woman aged 18 to 35 in good health. Sequenced sample: PBMCs.

As DNA, the CDR3 is TGTGCCAGCAGACCCCCAAGGGGGAACACTGAAGCTTTCTTT. Amino acids: CASRPPRGNTEAFF. The chain recombines TRBV12-3 or TRBV12-4 with TRBJ1-1; possibly TRBD1 for D (5 bases). The V gene lost 6 bases and the J gene lost 1 base, with 12 bases spanning the gap. This CDR3 spans 14 amino acids.